This T cell receptor (beta chain) was recovered during a study of cytomegalovirus exposure and HLA in healthy donors. PCR primers comprised 60 Vbeta and 13 Jbeta primers. Authors' data handling: The authors later counted roughly 77 million unique TCR beta chains, some 9.9 million of them shared. Produced via immunoSEQ multiplex PCR; TCRdb's table is partial and in-frame only. The V and J calls and clone size come from that table; D and trimming were worked out from the DNA. The data hold 180,000 or so clones, with 60% to 80% observed a single time. Germline V gene data show CDR1 as MDHEN and CDR2 as SYDVKM. V shed 7 bases and J shed 4 bases, with 14 bases lying between them. The CDR3 totals 14 residues.

The TCR was taken from a woman aged 40-49 years in good health and CMV-seropositive. Sequencing used PBMCs. The chain recombines TRBV28 with TRBJ1-3; D may be TRBD1 (5 bases). The CDR3 coding sequence is TGTGCCAGCATGAAGGGGTCAGGCGGAAACACCATATATTTT. It encodes CASMKGSGGNTIYF.